The 5 T cell receptor beta chains listed next were all sequenced from one sample in a study of T cell responses to AZD1222 COVID-19 vaccine. Clones were read by immunoSEQ multiplex PCR, and TCRdb kept only the in-frame ones, dropping some. The sample records over 100,000 clones, approximately 83% being singletons. Specimen: peripheral blood, collected on day 0 of AZD1222 vaccination. The receptors shown here come from an adult in good health.

This clone occurred a few times. The CDR3 DNA sequence: TGTGCCAGCAGCCCAAAGCGGGTCGCCTCCTACAATGAGCAGTTCTTC. Translating it yields CASSPKRVASYNEQFF. The chain recombines TRBV7-9 with TRBJ2-1; D might be TRBD2 (6 bases). The CDR3 runs 16 residues. Trimming shortened V by 5 bases and J by 0 bases, and 14 bases separated the two germline ends. Germline values: CDR1 SEHNR, CDR2 FQNEAQ (reference sequence).

The V call is TRBV6-5, the J call TRBJ2-7; 9 bases are a match to TRBD2. V was pared by 5 bases and J by 4 bases, with 9 bases of the junction left unmatched. Germline V lookup: CDR1 MNHEY, CDR2 SVGAGI. The CDR3 covers 15 residues. CDR3 DNA sequence: TGTGCCAGCAGTCCATTTAGCGGGAGTGGGTACGAGCAGTACTTC. It specifies CASSPFSGSGYEQYF.

This clone was picked up one time. This rearrangement joins TRBV4-1 to TRBJ2-2; D is perhaps TRBD1 (6 bases). This CDR3 is built from 15 residues. The ends were cut back, 3 bases at V and 7 bases at J, with 15 bases in the middle. Germline V gene data show CDR1 as MGHRA and CDR2 as YSYEKL. CDR3 in DNA: TGCGCCAGCAGCCAGGTTACAGGGTCAGGCGGGGAGCTGTTTTTT. It specifies CASSQVTGSGGELFF.

This chain connects TRBV18 to TRBJ1-2, with D possibly TRBD1 on 5 matching bases. This CDR3 contains 12 residues. V dropped 3 bases and J dropped 7 bases, with 9 bases sitting between them. Germline CDR1 is KGHSH and CDR2 is LQKENI. CDR3 coding DNA: TGTGCCAGCTCACCCAGGGTAACTGGCTACACCTTC. This sequence encodes CASSPRVTGYTF.

A few counts support this clone. The V call is TRBV28, the J call TRBJ1-2, with unresolved D. This CDR3 contains 15 residues. V lost 2 bases, J lost 4 bases, and 14 bases lay in between. Germline loops: CDR1 MDHEN, CDR2 SYDVKM. The chain's CDR3 is CASSLRTQPSYGYTF. Here the CDR3 DNA reads TGTGCCAGCAGTTTACGAACACAGCCCTCCTATGGCTACACCTTC.